Given below is one T cell receptor beta chain in context. Its cognate antigen has yet to be identified. Base quality data are lacking; no much larger clone is found one base away. These reads were obtained on an Illumina HiSeq 1500. The raw public data were reprocessed by TCRdb itself: fastp quality trimming at Q25, MiXCR clonotype calling, in-frame beta chains only. Entries that share a CDR3 protein sequence are merged under the most common genes and DNA. For this sample there are tens of thousands of distinct CDR3 sequences; around 21% appear just once. In total, the top ten clones hold around 77% of the sample. This entry belongs to a study of T cell repertoires in cytomegalovirus infection (dated by TCRdb to about 2019). Turning to the overall study: Donor HLA type was relevant to the analysis, because carriage of CMV infection together with the matching HLA type was indicated by public TCR beta signatures. The paper's findings and limits, for the study overall: The ex vivo response was dominated by HLA-C-restricted CMV-specific TCR beta clonotypes, which also provided the single most frequent clonotype in two of eight donors. Carriers of CMV infection plus the relevant HLA type were discriminated by the cumulative frequency of public TCR beta family members in the study cohort and in an independent roughly 340-donor cohort.

Inclusive of the bounding cysteine and phenylalanine, the CDR3 is 12 residues long. Only CDR3 DNA remains: 36 bases, in frame from the first base. At the junction V is shortened by 8 bases and J by 4 bases; bases outside the gene matches: 6. The germline V gene specifies SQVTM as CDR1 and ANQGSEA as CDR2. The V and J segments used are TRBV29-1 and TRBJ1-1; the central 8 bases match TRBD1. The clonotype originates from a human donor in good health (CMV status not recorded). Some clones in this sample may be carry-over from other donors' samples. The sequenced material came from PBMCs, sequenced either directly or after in vitro stimulation (not recorded which). CDR3 sequence: CSCKTGATEAFF. The DNA reads as follows: TGCAGCTGTAAGACAGGGGCCACTGAAGCTTTCTTT.